One sample yielded the 2 T cell receptor beta chains listed below, sequenced in a study of blood T cells in healthy people across ages. Using a J-beta primer mix together with a sample-barcoded 5' primer, a second PCR was run for about 7 to 12 cycles. TCRdb used MiXCR to reprocess the 5' RACE reads, holding one entry per CDR3 protein. Of about 1.8 million distinct CDR3 sequences in the sample, about 50% were seen once. Sequenced material: blood. The receptors derive from a middle-aged woman in good health.

This clonotype has only a few counts. The V call is TRBV7-8, the J call TRBJ2-5; TRBD2 matches at 11 bases. Losses at the gene ends were 4 bases for V and 5 bases for J; bases not matched to a gene: 18. CDR3 length: 19 residues. Germline-derived CDR1 and CDR2 are SGHVS and FQNEAQ. The CDR3 region is CASSSLVLATSGGRETQYF. The DNA of the CDR3 is TGTGCCAGCAGCTCATTAGTCCTAGCCACTAGCGGGGGTCGGGAGACCCAGTACTTC. The full variable domain, rest sourced from reference TRBV7-8 and TRBJ2-5, is GAGVSQSPRYKVAKRGQDVALRCDPISGHVSLFWYQQALGQGPEFLTYFQNEAQLDKSGLPSDRFFAERPEGSVSTLKIQRTQQEDSAVYLCASSSLVLATSGGRETQYFGPGTRLLVL.

This rearrangement joins TRBV19 to TRBJ1-1, with D possibly matching TRBD1 (5 bases). The germline V gene encodes CDR1 LNHDA and CDR2 SQIVND (reference sequence). The V end lost 6 bases, the J end lost 0 bases, and 11 bases lay between the germline ends. The CDR3 covers 14 residues. As DNA, the CDR3 is TGTGCCAGTAGGCAGGGAGATATGAACACTGAAGCTTTCTTT. The encoded protein is CASRQGDMNTEAFF.